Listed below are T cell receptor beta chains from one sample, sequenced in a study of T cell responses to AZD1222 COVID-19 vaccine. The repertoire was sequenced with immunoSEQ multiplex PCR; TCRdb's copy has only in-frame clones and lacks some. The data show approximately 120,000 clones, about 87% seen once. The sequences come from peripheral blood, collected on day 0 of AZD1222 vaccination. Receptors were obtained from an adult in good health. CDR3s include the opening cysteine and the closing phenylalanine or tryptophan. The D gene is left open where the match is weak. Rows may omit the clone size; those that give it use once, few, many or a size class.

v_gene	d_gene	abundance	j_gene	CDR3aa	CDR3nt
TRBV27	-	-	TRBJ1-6	CASSLQGGDSPLHF	TGTGCCAGCAGTTTACAGGGTGGGGATTCACCCCTCCACTTT
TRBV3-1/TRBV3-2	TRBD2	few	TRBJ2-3	CASSPASGRATDTQYF	TGTGCCAGCAGCCCGGCTAGCGGGAGGGCTACAGATACGCAGTATTTT
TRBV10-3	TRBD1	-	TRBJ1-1	CAIGQGGTEAFF	TGTGCCATCGGACAGGGTGGGACTGAAGCTTTCTTT
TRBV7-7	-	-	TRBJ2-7	CASSLGRGPYEQYF	TGTGCTAGCAGCTTAGGCAGGGGCCCTTACGAGCAGTACTTC
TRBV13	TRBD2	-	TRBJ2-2	CASSPPSGLAGGVTGELFF	TGTGCCAGCAGCCCCCCATCCGGACTAGCGGGGGGCGTCACCGGGGAGCTGTTTTTT
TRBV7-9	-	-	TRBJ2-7	CASSLGVYYEQYF	TGTGCCAGCAGCTTAGGAGTCTACTACGAGCAGTACTTC
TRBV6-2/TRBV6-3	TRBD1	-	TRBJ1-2	CASSSSDRAFYGYTF	TGTGCCAGCAGTTCCTCGGACAGGGCTTTCTATGGCTACACCTTC
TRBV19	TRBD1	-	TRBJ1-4	CASSPPTGTGNEKLFF	TGTGCCAGTAGTCCGCCAACCGGGACAGGGAATGAAAAACTGTTTTTT
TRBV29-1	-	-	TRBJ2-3	CSGLPATDTQYF	TGCAGCGGCCTTCCAGCCACAGATACGCAGTATTTT
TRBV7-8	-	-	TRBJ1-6	CASTRERSPIGNSPLHF	TGTGCCAGCACACGGGAGCGCAGCCCGATAGGGAATTCACCCCTCCACTTT
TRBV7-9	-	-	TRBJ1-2	CASSQGGGRGYGYTF	TGTGCCAGCAGCCAGGGCGGGGGCCGGGGGTATGGCTACACCTTC
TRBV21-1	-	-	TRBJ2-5	CAIPPWEGSGGEKETQYF	TGTGCCATTCCGCCTTGGGAGGGTTCAGGGGGCGAAAAAGAGACCCAGTACTTC
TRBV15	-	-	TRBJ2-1	CATKLPGNNYNEQFF	TGTGCCACCAAGCTTCCAGGAAACAACTACAATGAGCAGTTCTTC
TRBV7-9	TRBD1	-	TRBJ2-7	CASSLTGTGSYEQYF	TGTGCCAGCAGCCTCACCGGGACAGGGTCCTACGAGCAGTACTTC
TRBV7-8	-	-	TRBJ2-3	CASSLASGSLATQYF	TGTGCCAGCAGCTTAGCATCGGGGTCTCTGGCGACGCAGTATTTT
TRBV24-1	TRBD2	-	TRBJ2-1	CATSSKREGLNEQFF	TGTGCCACCAGTAGTAAGCGGGAGGGCCTCAATGAGCAGTTCTTC
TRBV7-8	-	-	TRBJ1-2	CASDPQELTNYGYTF	TGTGCCAGCGATCCACAAGAGTTGACTAACTATGGCTACACCTTC
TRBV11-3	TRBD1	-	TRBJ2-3	CASSSGTETSTDTQYF	TGTGCCAGCAGCTCCGGGACAGAGACTAGCACAGATACGCAGTATTTT
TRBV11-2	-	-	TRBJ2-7	CASSLALVSGLYEQYF	TGTGCCAGCAGCTTAGCTTTGGTTTCAGGACTCTACGAGCAGTACTTC
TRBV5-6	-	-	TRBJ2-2	CASSLEGFGTGELFF	TGTGCCAGCTCCTTGGAGGGGTTCGGCACCGGGGAGCTGTTTTTT
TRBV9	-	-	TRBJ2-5	CASSLSGGQETQYF	TGTGCCAGCAGCCTCTCAGGGGGGCAAGAGACCCAGTACTTC
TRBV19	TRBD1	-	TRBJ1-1	CASSIGPRTGQGWTEAFF	TGTGCCAGTAGTATAGGCCCCCGGACAGGGCAGGGTTGGACTGAAGCTTTCTTT
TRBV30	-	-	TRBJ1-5	CAWSNPRQLSNQPQHF	TGTGCCTGGAGTAACCCCCGACAGTTAAGCAATCAGCCCCAGCATTTT
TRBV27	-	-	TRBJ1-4	CASSFRGNEKLFF	TGTGCCAGCAGTTTTAGGGGTAATGAAAAACTGTTTTTT